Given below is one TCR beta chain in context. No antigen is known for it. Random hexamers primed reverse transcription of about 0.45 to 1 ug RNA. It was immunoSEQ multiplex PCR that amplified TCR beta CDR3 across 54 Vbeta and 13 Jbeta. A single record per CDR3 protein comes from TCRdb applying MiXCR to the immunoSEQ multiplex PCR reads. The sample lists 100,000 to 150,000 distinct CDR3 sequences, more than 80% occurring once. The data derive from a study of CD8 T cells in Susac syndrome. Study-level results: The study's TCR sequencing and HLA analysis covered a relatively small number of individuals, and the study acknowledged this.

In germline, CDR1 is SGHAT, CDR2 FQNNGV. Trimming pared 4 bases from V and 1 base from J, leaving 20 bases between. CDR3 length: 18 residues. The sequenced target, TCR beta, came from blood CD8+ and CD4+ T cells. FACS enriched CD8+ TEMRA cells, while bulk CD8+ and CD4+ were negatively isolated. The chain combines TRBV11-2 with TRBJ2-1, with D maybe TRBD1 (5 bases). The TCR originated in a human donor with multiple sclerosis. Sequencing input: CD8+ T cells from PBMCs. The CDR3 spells CASSSPPRLDKSYNEQFF. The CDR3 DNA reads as TGTGCCAGCAGCTCCCCGCCAAGGTTGGACAAGTCCTACAATGAGCAGTTCTTC.